Below are 11 T cell receptor beta chains sequenced from a single sample in a study of blood T cells in healthy people across ages. Combining a sample-barcoded 5' primer with a J-beta primer mix, a second PCR ran for 7 to 11 cycles. Via MiXCR, TCRdb re-called the 5' RACE reads, giving one row per CDR3 protein. The table shows around 800,000 distinct CDR3 sequences, with around 68% occurring only once. The sequenced sample was blood. Receptors originate from a man aged 30 to 45 in good health.

The J gene is TRBJ2-2, the V gene TRBV25-1, with D tentatively TRBD2 (6 bases). V lost 3 bases and J lost 2, with 10 bases in between. CDR1 is MGHDK and CDR2 is SYGVNS in the germline V gene. The CDR3 runs to 15 residues. The CDR3 nucleotides read TGTGCCAGCAGTGATCGGGCGGGAAACACCGGGGAGCTGTTTTTT. Its translation is CASSDRAGNTGELFF.

This clonotype was found a few times. The V and J genes are TRBV25-1 and TRBJ1-1; the D is unclear. V lost 5 bases to trimming and J lost 1 base, with 14 bases between them. Germline V gene lookup returns CDR1 MGHDK and CDR2 SYGVNS. This CDR3 has 15 residues. DNA of the CDR3: TGTGCCAGCAGTAGAGGGCCGGGCACGAACACTGAAGCTTTCTTT. This codes for CASSRGPGTNTEAFF.

CDR3 coding DNA: TGTGCCAGCTCACCGGGGCAGGGGGCATATCAGCCCCAGCATTTT. Translating gives CASSPGQGAYQPQHF. The rearrangement uses TRBV18 and TRBJ1-5; TRBD1 agrees at 8 bases. V gave up 3 bases and J gave up 5 bases; unmatched junction bases: 6. The V gene's germline CDR1 is KGHSH and CDR2 LQKENI. There are 15 residues in the CDR3.

This clonotype was observed a handful of times. The V gene is TRBV7-9, the J gene TRBJ2-3; D may match TRBD1 or TRBD2 (5 bases each). With 1 base removed from V and 4 bases from J, the gap between germline ends came to 9 bases. Germline CDR1 is SEHNR and CDR2 is FQNEAQ (reference sequence). The CDR3 is made up of 14 amino acids. The CDR3 is CASSLGRGSDTQYF. The CDR3 bases are TGTGCCAGCAGCTTAGGACGGGGCTCAGATACGCAGTATTTT.

The chain uses TRBV4-3 and TRBJ2-7; 14 positions agree with TRBD2. The CDR3 has 16 residues. Trimming removed 5 bases from V and 5 bases from J; junction bases left unmatched: 8. Looked up from germline, CDR1 is LGHNA and CDR2 is YSLEER. The CDR3 DNA follows: TGCGCCAGCAGCACGCGACTAGCGGGGGGGGTAAACGAGCAGTACTTC. Amino acid sequence: CASSTRLAGGVNEQYF.

The chain is built from TRBV27 and TRBJ1-6; D is unresolved. CDR1 is MNHEY and CDR2 is SMNVEV in the germline V gene (reference sequence). Between the trimmed V and J ends, which lost 5 bases and 7 bases, there was a span of 12 bases. The CDR3 sequence is 14 residues long. CDR3: CASSVVGVNSPLHF. In nucleotides, the CDR3 is TGTGCCAGCAGTGTAGTGGGAGTAAATTCACCCCTCCACTTT.

This clonotype appeared a single time. The chain couples TRBV5-1 to TRBJ1-6; no clear D gene. The CDR3 contains 18 residues. Germline lookup yields CDR1 SGHRS and CDR2 YFSETQ. The V and J ends lost 3 bases and 0 bases respectively, with 16 bases between them. The CDR3 DNA reads as TGCGCCAGCAGCTCGAACTTACCAGGACCCTCCTATAATTCACCCCTCCACTTT. The encoded protein is CASSSNLPGPSYNSPLHF.

This chain joins TRBV4-2 and TRBJ2-4, with 11 bases fitting TRBD2. The germline V gene has CDR1 LGHNA and CDR2 YNFKEQ. The CDR3 sequence is 21 residues long. Unmatched junction bases numbered 13, after V lost 0 bases and J lost 0 bases. The CDR3 sequence is CASSQDSPGTSGILAKNIQYF. The CDR3, as DNA: TGTGCCAGCAGCCAAGATTCCCCCGGGACTAGCGGCATTCTAGCCAAAAACATTCAGTACTTC.

This chain uses TRBV28 with TRBJ2-3; 9 positions match TRBD2. CDR3 length: 16 amino acids. Germline-derived CDR1 and CDR2 are MDHEN and SYDVKM. Losses at the gene ends were 10 bases for V and 5 bases for J; bases not matched to a gene: 16. The CDR3 DNA sequence: TGTGCCACCTGGAGTGCGGGGGGGCCGATAGGAGATACGCAGTATTTT. Translated, it gives CATWSAGGPIGDTQYF.

The chain recombines TRBV9 with TRBJ1-6; D remains unclear. Deletions cut 3 bases from V and 10 bases from J, with 14 bases between. This CDR3 region has 14 residues. Germline V gives CDR1 SGDLS, CDR2 YYNGEE. The CDR3 DNA sequence: TGTGCCAGCAGCGCACCGGACTTGGGATCACCCCTCCACTTT. Translated: CASSAPDLGSPLHF.

Worth noting for this clonotype: This may be a read error: a much more frequent sequence differs by one nucleotide. V usage is TRBV20-1 and J usage is TRBJ2-7; 8 bases agree with TRBD1. The length of the CDR3 is 14 residues. The germline V gene has CDR1 DFQATT and CDR2 SNEGSKA (reference sequence). V lost 5 bases and J lost 2; bases outside the gene matches: 8. As DNA, the CDR3 is TGCAGTGCTTCCCGGACAGGGCTACCCTACGAGCAGTACTTC. Translating it yields CSASRTGLPYEQYF.